The entry that follows covers one T cell receptor beta chain sequence. CDR3 size: 18 residues. Source study methods: Quantification of nucleated cells was approximated via reference gene primer amplification. Using immunoSEQ multiplex PCR, the repertoire was profiled, and TCRdb retains in-frame clones only, with some absent. V and J calls and clone size are those listed in that table; D and trimming were worked out from the DNA. The sample records 200,000 to 250,000 clones, 70% to 85% being singletons. Cohort placement rested on clinical history that participants reported themselves. Resolution of symptoms, clearance, or two negative PCRs was present in recovered Cohort 3 donors. The sample comes from a study of blood T cell repertoires in COVID-19. As for the study in general: Both acute and convalescent COVID-19 samples were obtained from the United States, Italy and Spain.

This TCR was recovered from a man aged 40-49 years who had recovered from COVID-19. The sequenced sample was PBMCs or T cells enriched from blood (not recorded which). The chain couples TRBV21-1 to TRBJ2-6; the D call TRBD2 from the table was never checked on the DNA. TRBV21-1 is described as a pseudogene. CDR3 in amino acids: CASNGARGTSSGANVLTF. The CDR3 DNA is TGTGCCAGCAATGGCGCCCGGGGGACCTCTTCTGGGGCCAACGTCCTGACTTTC.